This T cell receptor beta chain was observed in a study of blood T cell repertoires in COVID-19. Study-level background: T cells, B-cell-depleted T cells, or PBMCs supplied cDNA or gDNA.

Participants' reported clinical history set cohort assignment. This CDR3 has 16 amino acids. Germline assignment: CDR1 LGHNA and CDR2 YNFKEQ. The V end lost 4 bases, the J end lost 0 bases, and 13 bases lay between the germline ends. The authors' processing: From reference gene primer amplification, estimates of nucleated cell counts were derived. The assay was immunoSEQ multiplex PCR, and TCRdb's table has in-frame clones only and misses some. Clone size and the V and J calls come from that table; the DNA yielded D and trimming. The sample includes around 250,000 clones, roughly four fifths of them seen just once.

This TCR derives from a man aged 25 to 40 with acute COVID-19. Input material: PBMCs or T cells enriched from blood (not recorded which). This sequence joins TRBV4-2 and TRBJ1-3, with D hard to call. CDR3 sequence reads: CASSLSTGSSGNTIYF. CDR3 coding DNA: TGTGCCAGCAGCCTAAGCACGGGTAGCTCTGGAAACACCATATATTTT.